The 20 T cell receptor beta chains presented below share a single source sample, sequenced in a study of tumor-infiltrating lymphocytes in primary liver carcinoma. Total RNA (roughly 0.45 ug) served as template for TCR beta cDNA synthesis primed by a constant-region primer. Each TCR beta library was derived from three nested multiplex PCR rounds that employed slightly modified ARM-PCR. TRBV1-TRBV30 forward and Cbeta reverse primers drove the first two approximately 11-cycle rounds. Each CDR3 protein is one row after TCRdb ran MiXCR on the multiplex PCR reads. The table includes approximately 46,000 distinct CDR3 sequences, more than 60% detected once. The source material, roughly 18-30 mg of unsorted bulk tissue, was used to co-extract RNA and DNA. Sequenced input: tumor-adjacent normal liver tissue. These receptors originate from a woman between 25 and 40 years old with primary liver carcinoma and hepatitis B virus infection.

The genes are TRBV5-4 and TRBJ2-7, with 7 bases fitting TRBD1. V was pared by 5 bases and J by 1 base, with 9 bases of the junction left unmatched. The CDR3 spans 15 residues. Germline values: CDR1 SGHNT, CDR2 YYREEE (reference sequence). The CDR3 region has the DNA TGTGCCAGCAGGACCCAGGGGGTATGGTCCTACGAGCAGTACTTC. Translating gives CASRTQGVWSYEQYF.

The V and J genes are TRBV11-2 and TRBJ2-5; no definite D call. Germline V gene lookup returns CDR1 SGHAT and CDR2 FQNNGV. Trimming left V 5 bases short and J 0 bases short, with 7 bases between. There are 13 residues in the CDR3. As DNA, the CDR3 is TGTGCCAGCAGCCAAATGTACCAAGAGACCCAGTACTTC. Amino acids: CASSQMYQETQYF. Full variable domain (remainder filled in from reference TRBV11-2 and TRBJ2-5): EAGVAQSPRYKIIEKRQSVAFWCNPISGHATLYWYQQILGQGPKLLIQFQNNGVVDDSQLPKDRFSAERLKGVDSTLKIQPAKLEDSAVYLCASSQMYQETQYFGPGTRLLVL.

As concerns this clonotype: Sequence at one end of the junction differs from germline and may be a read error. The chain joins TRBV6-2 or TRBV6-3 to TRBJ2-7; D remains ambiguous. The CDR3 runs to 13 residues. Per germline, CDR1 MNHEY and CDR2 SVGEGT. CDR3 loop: CTSSHDSTYEQYF. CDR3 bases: TGTACCAGCAGTCACGACTCTACCTATGAGCAGTACTTC.

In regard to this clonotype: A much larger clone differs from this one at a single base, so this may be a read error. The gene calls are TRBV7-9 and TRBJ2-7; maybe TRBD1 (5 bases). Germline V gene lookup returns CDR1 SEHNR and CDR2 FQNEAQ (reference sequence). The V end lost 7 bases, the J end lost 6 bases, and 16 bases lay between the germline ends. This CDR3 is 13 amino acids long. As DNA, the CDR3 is TGTGCCAGCAACTCAGGGTACACCTCCGAGCAGTACTTC. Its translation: CASNSGYTSEQYF. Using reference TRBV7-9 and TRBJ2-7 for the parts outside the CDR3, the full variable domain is DTGVSQNPRHKITKRGQNVTFRCDPISEHNRLYWYRQTLGQGPEFLTYFQNEAQLEKSRLLSDRFSAERPKGSFSTLEIQRTEQGDSAMYLCASNSGYTSEQYFGPGTRLTVT.

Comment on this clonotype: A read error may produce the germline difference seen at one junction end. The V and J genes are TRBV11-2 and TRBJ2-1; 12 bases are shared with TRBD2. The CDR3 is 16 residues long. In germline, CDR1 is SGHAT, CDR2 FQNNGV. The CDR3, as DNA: TGTGCCAGCAGCTGGGGTGGACTAGCGGGGAACAATGTGCAGTCCTTC. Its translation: CASSWGGLAGNNVQSF.

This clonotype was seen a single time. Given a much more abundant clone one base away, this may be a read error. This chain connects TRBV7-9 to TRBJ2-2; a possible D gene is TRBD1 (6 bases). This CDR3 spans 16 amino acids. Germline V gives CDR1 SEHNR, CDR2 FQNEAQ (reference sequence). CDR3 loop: CASSFKGQLNTGELLF. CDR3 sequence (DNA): TGTGCCAGCAGCTTCAAAGGACAGCTGAACACCGGGGAGCTGCTTTTT.

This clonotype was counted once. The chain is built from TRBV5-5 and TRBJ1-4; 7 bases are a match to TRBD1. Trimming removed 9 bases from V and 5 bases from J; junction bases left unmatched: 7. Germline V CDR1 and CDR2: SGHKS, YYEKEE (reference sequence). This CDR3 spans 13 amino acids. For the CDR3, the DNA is TGTGCCAACAGTTCGACAGGGAATGAAAAACTGTTTTTT. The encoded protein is CANSSTGNEKLFF.

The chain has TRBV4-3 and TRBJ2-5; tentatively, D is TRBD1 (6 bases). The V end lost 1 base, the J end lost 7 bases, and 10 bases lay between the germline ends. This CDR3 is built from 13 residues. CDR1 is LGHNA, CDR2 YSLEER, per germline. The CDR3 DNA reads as TGCGCCAGCAGCCAAGGGAGGACAGTGACCCAGTACTTC. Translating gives CASSQGRTVTQYF.

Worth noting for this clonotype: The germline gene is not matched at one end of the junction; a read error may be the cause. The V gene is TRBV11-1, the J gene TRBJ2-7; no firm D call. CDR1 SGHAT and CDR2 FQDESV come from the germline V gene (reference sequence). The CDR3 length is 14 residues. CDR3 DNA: TGTGCCTGCAGTTACGGAAAGAGCTCCTACGAGCAGTACTTC. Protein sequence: CACSYGKSSYEQYF.

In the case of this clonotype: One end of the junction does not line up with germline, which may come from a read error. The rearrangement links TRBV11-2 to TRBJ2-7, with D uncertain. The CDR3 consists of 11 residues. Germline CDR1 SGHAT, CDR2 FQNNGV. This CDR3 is CVSSPIREQYF. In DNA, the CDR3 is TGTGTCAGCAGTCCAATCAGAGAGCAGTACTTC.

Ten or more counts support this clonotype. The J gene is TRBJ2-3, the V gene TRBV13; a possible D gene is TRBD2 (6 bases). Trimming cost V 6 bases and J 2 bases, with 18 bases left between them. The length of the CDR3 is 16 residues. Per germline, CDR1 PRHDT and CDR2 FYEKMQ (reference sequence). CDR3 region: CASSPDSGTFTDTQYF. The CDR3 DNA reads TGTGCCAGCAGTCCGGATAGCGGAACCTTCACAGATACGCAGTATTTT.

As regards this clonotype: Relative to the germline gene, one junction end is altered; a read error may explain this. The CDR3 nucleotides are TGTGCCTGCAGCTTCCAAGAGACCCAGCACTTC. It yields the protein CACSFQETQHF. The chain couples TRBV13 to TRBJ2-5, with unresolved D. The CDR3 extends over 11 amino acids. Per the germline V gene, CDR1 is PRHDT and CDR2 is FYEKMQ (reference sequence).

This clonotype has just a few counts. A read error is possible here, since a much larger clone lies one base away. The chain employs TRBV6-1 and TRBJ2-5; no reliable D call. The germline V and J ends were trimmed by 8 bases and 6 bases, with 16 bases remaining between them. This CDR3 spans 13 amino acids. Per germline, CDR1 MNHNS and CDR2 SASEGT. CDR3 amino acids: CASPTQLGKTQYF. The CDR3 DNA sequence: TGTGCCAGCCCCACACAACTGGGGAAGACCCAGTACTTC.

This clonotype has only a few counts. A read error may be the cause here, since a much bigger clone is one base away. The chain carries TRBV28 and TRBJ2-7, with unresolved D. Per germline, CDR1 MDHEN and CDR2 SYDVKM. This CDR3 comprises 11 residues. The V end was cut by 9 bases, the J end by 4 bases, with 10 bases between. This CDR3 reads CARSIRYEQYF. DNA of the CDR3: TGTGCCAGAAGCATCCGATACGAGCAGTACTTC.

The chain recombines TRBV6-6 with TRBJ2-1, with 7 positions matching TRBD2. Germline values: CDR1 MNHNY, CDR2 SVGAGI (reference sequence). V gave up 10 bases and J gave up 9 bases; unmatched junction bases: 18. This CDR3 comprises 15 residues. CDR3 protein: CANRPGLAGEIEQFF. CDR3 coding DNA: TGTGCCAACAGACCAGGACTTGCGGGAGAAATTGAGCAGTTCTTC.

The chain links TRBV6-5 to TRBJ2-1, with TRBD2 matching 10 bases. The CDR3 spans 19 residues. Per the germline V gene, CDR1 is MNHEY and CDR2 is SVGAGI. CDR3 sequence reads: CANSYSGDGTSAVYNEQFF. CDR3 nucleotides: TGTGCGAACAGTTACTCGGGCGACGGGACTAGCGCAGTGTACAATGAGCAGTTCTTC.

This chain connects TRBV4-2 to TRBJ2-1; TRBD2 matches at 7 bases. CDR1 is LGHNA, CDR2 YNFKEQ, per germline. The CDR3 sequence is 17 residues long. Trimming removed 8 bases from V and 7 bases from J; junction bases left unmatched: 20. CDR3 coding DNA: TGTGCCAGCGGTCAAGGCCTCGTGGTAGCGGGTCAAAATGAGCAGTTCTTC. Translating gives CASGQGLVVAGQNEQFF.

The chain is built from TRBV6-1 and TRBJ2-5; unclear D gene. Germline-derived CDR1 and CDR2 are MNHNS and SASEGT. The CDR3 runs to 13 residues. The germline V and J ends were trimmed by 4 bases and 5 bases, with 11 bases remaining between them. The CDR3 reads CASSGGASETQYF. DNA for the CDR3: TGTGCCAGCAGTGGCGGTGCGAGTGAGACCCAGTACTTC.

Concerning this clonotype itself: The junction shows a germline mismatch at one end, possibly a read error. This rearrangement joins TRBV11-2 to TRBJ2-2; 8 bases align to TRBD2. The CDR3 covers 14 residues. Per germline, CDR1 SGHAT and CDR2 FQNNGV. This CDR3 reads CASSPTGGTVELLF. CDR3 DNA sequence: TGTGCCAGCAGCCCGACGGGGGGGACCGTGGAGCTGTTATTT.

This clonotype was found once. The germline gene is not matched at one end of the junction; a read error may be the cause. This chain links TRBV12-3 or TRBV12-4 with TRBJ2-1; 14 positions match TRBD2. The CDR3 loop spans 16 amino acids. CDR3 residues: CPSSRTSGRIRGEQFF. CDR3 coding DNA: TGTCCCAGCAGCCGGACTAGCGGGAGGATTCGTGGTGAGCAATTCTTC.